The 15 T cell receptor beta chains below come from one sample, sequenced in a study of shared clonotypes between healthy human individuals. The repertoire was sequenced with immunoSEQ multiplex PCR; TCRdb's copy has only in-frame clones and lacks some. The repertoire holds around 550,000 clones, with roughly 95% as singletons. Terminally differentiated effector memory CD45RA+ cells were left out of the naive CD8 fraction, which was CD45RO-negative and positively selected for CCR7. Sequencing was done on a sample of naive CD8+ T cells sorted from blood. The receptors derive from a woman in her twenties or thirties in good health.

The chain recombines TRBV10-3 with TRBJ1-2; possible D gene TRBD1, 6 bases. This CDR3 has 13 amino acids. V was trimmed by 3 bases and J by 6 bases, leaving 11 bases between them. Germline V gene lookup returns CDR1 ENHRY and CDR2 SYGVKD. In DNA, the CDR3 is TGTGCCATCAGTGAATTAGGGGGAGATGGCTACACCTTC. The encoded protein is CAISELGGDGYTF.

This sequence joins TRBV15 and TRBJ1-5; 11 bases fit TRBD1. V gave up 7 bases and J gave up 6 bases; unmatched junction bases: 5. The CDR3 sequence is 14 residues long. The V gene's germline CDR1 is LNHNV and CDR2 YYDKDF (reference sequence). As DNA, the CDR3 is TGTGCCACCAAGGACAGGGGGCTAAGTCAGCCCCAGCATTTT. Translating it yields CATKDRGLSQPQHF.

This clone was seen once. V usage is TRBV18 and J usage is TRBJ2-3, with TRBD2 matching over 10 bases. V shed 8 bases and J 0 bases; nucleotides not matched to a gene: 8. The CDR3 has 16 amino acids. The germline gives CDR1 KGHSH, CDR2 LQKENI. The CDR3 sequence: CASGEVAGGSTDTQYF. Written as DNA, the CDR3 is TGTGCCAGCGGGGAAGTAGCGGGAGGAAGCACAGATACGCAGTATTTT.

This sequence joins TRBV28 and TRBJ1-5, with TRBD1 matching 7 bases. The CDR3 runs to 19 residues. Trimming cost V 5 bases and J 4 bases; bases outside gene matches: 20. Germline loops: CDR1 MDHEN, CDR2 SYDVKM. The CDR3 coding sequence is TGTGCCAGCAGTCCCCTGAGGGGTCCCGGACAGGTTGGGAATCAGCCCCAGCATTTT. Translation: CASSPLRGPGQVGNQPQHF. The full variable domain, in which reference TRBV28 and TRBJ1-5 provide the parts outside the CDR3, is DVKVTQSSRYLVKRTGEKVFLECVQDMDHENMFWYRQDPGLGLRLIYFSYDVKMKEKGDIPEGYSVSREKKERFSLILESASTNQTSMYLCASSPLRGPGQVGNQPQHFGDGTRLSIL.

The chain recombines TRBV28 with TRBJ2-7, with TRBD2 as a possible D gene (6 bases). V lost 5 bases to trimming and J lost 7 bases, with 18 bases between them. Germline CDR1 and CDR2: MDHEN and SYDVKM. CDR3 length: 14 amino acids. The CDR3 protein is CASSLSLGGGEQYF. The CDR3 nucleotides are TGTGCCAGCAGTCTCTCCCTCGGTGGGGGGGAGCAGTACTTC.

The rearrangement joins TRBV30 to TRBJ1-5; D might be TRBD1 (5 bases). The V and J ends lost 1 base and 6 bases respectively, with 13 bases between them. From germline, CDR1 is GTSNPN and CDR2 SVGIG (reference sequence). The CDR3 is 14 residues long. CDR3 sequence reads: CAWSEGRVTQPQHF. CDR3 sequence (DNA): TGTGCCTGGAGTGAGGGCAGGGTGACTCAGCCCCAGCATTTT. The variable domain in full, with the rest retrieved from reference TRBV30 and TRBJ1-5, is SQTIHQWPATLVQPVGSPLSLECTVEGTSNPNLYWYRQAAGRGLQLLFYSVGIGQISSEVPQNLSASRPQDRQFILSSKKLLLSDSGFYLCAWSEGRVTQPQHFGDGTRLSIL.

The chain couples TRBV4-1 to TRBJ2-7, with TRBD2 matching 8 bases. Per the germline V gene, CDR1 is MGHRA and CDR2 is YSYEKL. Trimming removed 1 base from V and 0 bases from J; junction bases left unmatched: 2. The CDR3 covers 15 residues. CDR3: CASSQVSGISYEQYF. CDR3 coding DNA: TGCGCCAGCAGCCAAGTTAGCGGGATCTCCTACGAGCAGTACTTC.

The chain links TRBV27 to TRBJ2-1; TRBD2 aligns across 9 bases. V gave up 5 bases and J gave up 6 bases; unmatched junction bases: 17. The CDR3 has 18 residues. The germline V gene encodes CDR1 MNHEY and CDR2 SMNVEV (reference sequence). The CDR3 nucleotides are TGTGCCAGCAGTCCTCCGGGACTAGCACTTACCTCCCGCAATGAGCAGTTCTTC. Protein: CASSPPGLALTSRNEQFF.

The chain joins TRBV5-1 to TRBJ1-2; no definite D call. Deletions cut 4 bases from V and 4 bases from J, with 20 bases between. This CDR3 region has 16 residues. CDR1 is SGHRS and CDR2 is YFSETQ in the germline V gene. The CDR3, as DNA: TGCGCCAGCAGCGAACAACAAGACCCCGGGCTCTATGGCTACACCTTC. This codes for CASSEQQDPGLYGYTF.

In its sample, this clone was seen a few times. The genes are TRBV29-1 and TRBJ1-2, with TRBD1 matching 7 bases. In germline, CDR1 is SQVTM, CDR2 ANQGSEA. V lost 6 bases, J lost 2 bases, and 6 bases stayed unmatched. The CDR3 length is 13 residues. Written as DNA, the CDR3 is TGCAGCGTCGAGGGGGCCGCCAACTATGGCTACACCTTC. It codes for CSVEGAANYGYTF. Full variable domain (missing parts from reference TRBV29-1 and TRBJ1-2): SAVISQKPSRDICQRGTSLTIQCQVDSQVTMMFWYRQQPGQSLTLIATANQGSEATYESGFVIDKFPISRPNLTFSTLTVSNMSPEDSSIYLCSVEGAANYGYTFGSGTRLTVV.

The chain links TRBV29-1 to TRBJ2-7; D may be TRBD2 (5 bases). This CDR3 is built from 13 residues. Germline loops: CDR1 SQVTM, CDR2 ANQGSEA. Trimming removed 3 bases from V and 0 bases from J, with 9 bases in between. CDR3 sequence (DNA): TGCAGCGTTGAGAAAGGGAGCTCCTACGAGCAGTACTTC. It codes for CSVEKGSSYEQYF.

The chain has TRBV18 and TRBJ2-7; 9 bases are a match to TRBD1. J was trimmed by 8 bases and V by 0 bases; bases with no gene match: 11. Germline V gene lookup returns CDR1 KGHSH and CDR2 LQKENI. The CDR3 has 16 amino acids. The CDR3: CASSPPKGQGRLQQYF. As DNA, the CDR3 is TGTGCCAGCTCACCACCGAAGGGACAGGGACGCCTCCAGCAGTACTTC. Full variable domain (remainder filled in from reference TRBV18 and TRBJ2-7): NAGVMQNPRHLVRRRGQEARLRCSPMKGHSHVYWYRQLPEEGLKFMVYLQKENIIDESGMPKERFSAEFPKEGPSILRIQQVVRGDSAAYFCASSPPKGQGRLQQYFGPGTRLTVT.

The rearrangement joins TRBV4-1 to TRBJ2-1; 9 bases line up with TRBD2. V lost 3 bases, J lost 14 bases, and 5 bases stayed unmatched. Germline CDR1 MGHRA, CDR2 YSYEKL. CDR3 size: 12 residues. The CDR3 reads CASSQAGTSKFF. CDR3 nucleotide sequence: TGCGCCAGCAGCCAGGCAGGGACTAGCAAGTTCTTC.

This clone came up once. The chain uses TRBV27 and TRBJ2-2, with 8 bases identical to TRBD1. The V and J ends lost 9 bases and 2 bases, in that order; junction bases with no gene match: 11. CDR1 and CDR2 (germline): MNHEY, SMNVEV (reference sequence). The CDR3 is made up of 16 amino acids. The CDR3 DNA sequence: TGTGCCAGAAGGACAGGGCCCATCCTAAACACCGGGGAGCTGTTTTTT. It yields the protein CARRTGPILNTGELFF.

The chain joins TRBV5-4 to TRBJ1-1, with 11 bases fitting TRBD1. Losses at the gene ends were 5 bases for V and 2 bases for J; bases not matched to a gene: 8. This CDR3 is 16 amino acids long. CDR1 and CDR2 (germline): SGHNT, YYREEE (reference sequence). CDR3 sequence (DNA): TGTGCCAGCAGGGACGGGACAGGGGGTTTAAACACTGAAGCTTTCTTT. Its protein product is CASRDGTGGLNTEAFF.